This TCR beta chain was retrieved from a study of T cell changes during pregnancy in multiple sclerosis. Generated by immunoSEQ multiplex PCR, the TCRdb table keeps only in-frame clones and is missing some. Here the sample spans some 55,000 clones, about 86% being singletons. CDR3 length equals 15 residues. In germline, CDR1 is KGHSH, CDR2 LQKENI. V lost 3 bases and J lost 7, with 18 bases in between. The TCR sequence derives from a human donor whose cells served as feeder cells for cultures in a pregnancy study. Material: peripheral blood from another person, used as feeder cells. J is TRBJ1-2 and V is TRBV18; a possible D gene is TRBD1 (6 bases). CDR3 DNA: TGTGCCAGCTCACCTAACAGGGATTCTGACTCTGGCTACACCTTC. Protein product: CASSPNRDSDSGYTF.